This T cell receptor (beta chain) was observed in a study of blood T cell repertoires in COVID-19. Study at large: Italy, Spain and the United States were the sources of the convalescent and acute COVID-19 samples.

This clone was observed a single time. Some clones are missing from TCRdb's copy, which holds only in-frame ones; the method was immunoSEQ multiplex PCR. The data show fewer than 250,000 clones, roughly 86% seen once. CDR1 is MNHEY and CDR2 is SVGEGT in the germline V gene. This CDR3 is built from 14 residues. V gave up 4 bases and J gave up 1 base, with 10 bases separating them. Each participant's cohort was designated according to participant-reported clinical history. The sequenced sample was PBMCs or T cells enriched from blood (not recorded which). The J gene is TRBJ1-1, the V gene TRBV6-2 or TRBV6-3; a possible D gene is TRBD1 (6 bases). The sequence derives from a woman aged 25-40 years with acute COVID-19. The CDR3 DNA reads as TGTGCCAGCAGTTCAGGGGTGTGGAACACTGAAGCTTTCTTT. It encodes CASSSGVWNTEAFF.